This T cell receptor (beta chain) was recovered during a study of T-cell memory formation after mild COVID-19 (dated by TCRdb to about 2021). Notes on the research overall: Most TCR sequence clusters were specific to one of the two donors. Longitudinal TCRalpha and TCRbeta repertoire sequencing tracked T-cell clones expanding and contracting after mild COVID-19 in a couple of donors. The cohort comprised two young, previously healthy adult volunteers, one female and one male.

This clonotype was recorded a few times. Which antigen it targets is not known. No base quality values were provided; no much bigger clone lies one nucleotide off. The sample was run on an Illumina NovaSeq 6000. TCRalpha and TCRbeta cDNA libraries were constructed by 5'RACE with constant-segment primers, with sample barcodes and unique molecular identifiers being introduced. Trizol reagent was used to extract RNA from every sample. Library amplification was performed in two PCR steps, and a second sample barcode and Illumina TruSeq adapters were introduced in the second step. Sequencing of the libraries was done on an Illumina NovaSeq, producing 2 x 150 bp paired-end reads. From the authors' description of their analysis: The reads were demultiplexed and collapsed into UMI-guided consensus sequences using migec v1.2.7. Using mixcr v2.1.11, UMI consensuses were aligned to TRA and TRB V and J templates and then assembled into clonotypes. Expanded or contracted clonotypes were those called significant by both edgeR and NoisET, with noise models trained on biological replicates. For edgeR calls, the cutoffs were a false discovery rate-adjusted p below 0.01 and a log2 fold-change threshold of 1. As an exploratory analysis of dynamics, max-normalized trajectories of the 1000 most abundant clonotypes were examined with PCA combined with hierarchical clustering. Each responding clone was given a CD4 or CD8 phenotype based on the CD4+ and CD8+ repertoires, which had been sequenced separately. Through fastp at Q25 and MiXCR, TCRdb rebuilt clones from the public reads, retaining in-frame beta chains. Each entry merges the rows of one CDR3 protein and shows their most common DNA and genes. For this entry, the V and J calls and clone size follow TCRdb and not the study's own pipeline. This sample lists a few hundred thousand distinct CDR3 sequences; over 20% were detected once. Approximately 12% of the sample belongs to the ten largest clones.

Results and caveats for the whole study, not just this receptor: Contracting CD4+ clones were found mainly in CM and EM memory subsets, while CD8+ clones were enriched in EMRA. Clones contracting from day 15 to 85 had balanced CD4/CD8 phenotypes, while a second wave expanding from day 15 to 37 was biased towards CD4+. SARS-CoV-2 specificity of the second-wave clones peaking on day 37 was not confirmed. Some responding clones were detected in pre-infection memory, suggesting pre-existing cross-reactive memory T cells joined the SARS-CoV-2 response. The study covered only a couple of mild cases, and larger cohorts including severe cases with pre-infection samples were considered necessary.

Relative to germline, V is missing 0 bases and J is missing 2 bases, with 7 bases of the junction outside any gene match. The CDR1 and CDR2 encoded by the germline V gene are SGHRS and YFSETQ. The CDR3 measures 17 amino acids from cysteine to phenylalanine. Left in the record is the CDR3 DNA by itself, 51 bases read in frame from the first base. PBMCs were isolated by Ficoll-Paque density gradient centrifugation. Sequencing was performed on PBMCs or a T cell subset sorted from them (not recorded which). The receptor was derived from an adult woman who had mild COVID-19 (a few samples of this study predate the infection). The sample titles of this study are shuffled in the database, so cell type and time point are left out; the donor was told from shared clones. The sequence is built from TRBV5-1 and TRBJ2-5, with 10 bases in between that match TRBD2. The sequence in DNA is TGCGCCAGCAGCTTGGGAAGGACTAGCGGACGTCAAGAGACCCAGTACTTC. Its translation reads: CASSLGRTSGRQETQYF.